One sample yielded the 28 T cell receptor beta chains listed below, sequenced in a study of PD-L1 blockade in urothelial cancer. The time point is: pretreatment peripheral blood. Produced via immunoSEQ multiplex PCR; TCRdb's table is partial and in-frame only. The sample lists around 130,000 clones, 84% occurring once. Here the sequenced sample was PBMCs, taken around atezolizumab (anti-PD-L1) treatment. These receptors were collected from a man aged 45-65 years with urothelial cancer.

The rearrangement links TRBV7-9 to TRBJ1-2; TRBD1 matches 9 bases. CDR1 is SEHNR, CDR2 FQNEAQ, per germline (reference sequence). This CDR3 has 19 amino acids. J was trimmed by 5 bases and V by 5 bases; bases with no gene match: 21. The CDR3 region has the DNA TGTGCCAGCAGCCTAAACAACCCGAACAGGGGGCGCCTAGCTTATGGCTACACCTTC. Its translation is CASSLNNPNRGRLAYGYTF.

V usage is TRBV6-5 and J usage is TRBJ2-7, with TRBD1 matching over 11 bases. Losses at the gene ends were 8 bases for V and 6 bases for J; bases not matched to a gene: 9. CDR3 size: 14 residues. Germline values: CDR1 MNHEY, CDR2 SVGAGI. The DNA for the CDR3 is TGTGCCAGCGGTGCTTCCGGGACAGGGGGCGAGCAGTACTTC. Amino acids: CASGASGTGGEQYF.

This chain joins TRBV27 and TRBJ1-6; D remains unclear. The germline gives CDR1 MNHEY, CDR2 SMNVEV (reference sequence). V was pared by 6 bases and J by 14 bases, with 14 bases between. This CDR3 has 12 amino acids. The CDR3 region is CASRHPGESLHF. The CDR3 nucleotides read TGTGCCAGCAGGCACCCCGGGGAGTCCCTCCACTTT.

The chain links TRBV7-8 to TRBJ1-1; TRBD1 aligns across 7 bases. Losses at the gene ends were 7 bases for V and 5 bases for J; bases not matched to a gene: 25. The CDR3 is made up of 19 amino acids. In germline, CDR1 is SGHVS, CDR2 FQNEAQ. The CDR3 loop reads CASTPQEGAGWVWLTEAFF. The CDR3 nucleotides are TGTGCCAGCACCCCCCAAGAGGGGGCGGGCTGGGTATGGCTTACTGAAGCTTTCTTT.

CDR3 loop: CASSTGTGGNYGYTF. CDR3 nucleotides: TGTGCCAGCAGCACCGGGACAGGGGGGAACTATGGCTACACCTTC. The chain joins TRBV6-1 to TRBJ1-2; 11 positions agree with TRBD1. Germline assignment: CDR1 MNHNS and CDR2 SASEGT. Losses at the gene ends were 6 bases for V and 2 bases for J; bases not matched to a gene: 5. The CDR3 has 15 amino acids.

About this clone itself: Different DNA sequences within this sample yield the same CDR3. The chain joins TRBV9 to TRBJ1-2; D is unresolved. The V and J ends lost 0 bases and 2 bases respectively, with 5 bases between them. CDR3 length: 13 amino acids. Germline V CDR1 and CDR2: SGDLS, YYNGEE. CDR3 sequence (DNA): TGTGCCAGCAGCGTAGACACAAACTATGGCTACACCTTC. It yields the protein CASSVDTNYGYTF.

This clone is classed as medium-sized. The V call is TRBV7-9, the J call TRBJ1-3; tentative D call: TRBD1 (5 bases). From germline, CDR1 is SEHNR and CDR2 FQNEAQ (reference sequence). The CDR3 is made up of 17 amino acids. V lost 2 bases and J lost 4, with 18 bases in between. In nucleotides, the CDR3 is TGTGCCAGCAGCTTACCTCGGGCAGAACCAGGGGGAAACACCATATATTTT. Its translation is CASSLPRAEPGGNTIYF.

This chain joins TRBV19 and TRBJ1-2, with D maybe TRBD1 (5 bases). The V and J ends lost 4 bases and 8 bases respectively, with 14 bases between them. There are 13 residues in the CDR3. CDR1 and CDR2 (germline): LNHDA, SQIVND (reference sequence). CDR3 coding DNA: TGTGCCAGTAGTAAGGGGCCGGTCGGGGGCTACACCTTC. It translates to CASSKGPVGGYTF.

V is TRBV7-3 and J is TRBJ2-2; TRBD2 matches 11 bases. The CDR3 is made up of 18 amino acids. The germline V gene encodes CDR1 SGHTA and CDR2 FQGTGA. V shed 5 bases and J 5 bases; nucleotides not matched to a gene: 13. CDR3 coding DNA: TGTGCCAGCAGCCTCCGCCCACTTACTAGCGGGGGTACCGGGGAGCTGTTTTTT. This sequence encodes CASSLRPLTSGGTGELFF.

The chain has TRBV28 and TRBJ1-1, with 7 bases matching TRBD1. CDR1 and CDR2 from the germline V gene are MDHEN and SYDVKM. This CDR3 is built from 15 residues. The V gene end was trimmed by 6 bases and the J gene end by 1 base; junction bases not matched to a gene: 8. CDR3 in amino acids: CASSEIRQGNTEAFF. CDR3 in DNA: TGTGCCAGCAGCGAAATAAGACAGGGGAACACTGAAGCTTTCTTT. Full variable domain (missing parts from reference TRBV28 and TRBJ1-1): DVKVTQSSRYLVKRTGEKVFLECVQDMDHENMFWYRQDPGLGLRLIYFSYDVKMKEKGDIPEGYSVSREKKERFSLILESASTNQTSMYLCASSEIRQGNTEAFFGQGTRLTVV.

The J gene is TRBJ2-2, the V gene TRBV19; 7 bases are shared with TRBD2. The CDR3 runs 15 residues. Germline-derived CDR1 and CDR2 are LNHDA and SQIVND (reference sequence). The V gene end was trimmed by 9 bases and the J gene end by 5 bases; junction bases not matched to a gene: 12. This chain's CDR3 is CASRDYLTGTGELFF. CDR3 coding DNA: TGTGCCAGCAGGGACTACCTCACGGGGACCGGGGAGCTGTTTTTT.

The DNA for the CDR3 is TGTGCCAGCAGCTTGAAACAGGGGCGGAACACTGAAGCTTTCTTT. Its translation: CASSLKQGRNTEAFF. This chain links TRBV5-8 with TRBJ1-1, with TRBD1 identical over 7 bases. Germline CDR1 is SGHTS and CDR2 is YDEGEE. V lost 1 base, J lost 1 base, and 4 bases stayed unmatched. The CDR3 covers 15 residues.

This chain uses TRBV30 with TRBJ1-5, with 7 bases matching TRBD1. The trim removed 2 bases at V and 0 bases at J, leaving 7 bases unmatched. The germline gives CDR1 GTSNPN, CDR2 SVGIG (reference sequence). This CDR3 is built from 16 residues. The DNA of the CDR3 is TGTGCCTGGAGTAAAGGGGGCATGGATAGCAATCAGCCCCAGCATTTT. Translating it yields CAWSKGGMDSNQPQHF.

The chain joins TRBV5-1 to TRBJ2-3; TRBD2 aligns across 14 bases. Germline CDR1 and CDR2: SGHRS and YFSETQ. The CDR3 sequence is 19 residues long. J was trimmed by 4 bases and V by 3 bases; bases with no gene match: 13. Here the CDR3 reads CASSWRLAGGPLGSDTQYF. CDR3 nucleotide sequence: TGCGCCAGCAGCTGGAGACTAGCGGGAGGGCCGTTGGGTTCAGATACGCAGTATTTT.

The count of this clone is one. The chain combines TRBV28 with TRBJ1-2; possible D gene TRBD1, 5 bases. The V end was cut by 10 bases, the J end by 7 bases, with 13 bases between. There are 11 residues in the CDR3. Germline values: CDR1 MDHEN, CDR2 SYDVKM. Here the CDR3 reads CATSPTGGYTF. In DNA, the CDR3 is TGTGCCACCTCCCCTACAGGTGGCTACACCTTC.

This chain connects TRBV7-8 to TRBJ2-5, with D possibly TRBD2 on 5 matching bases. The CDR3 totals 14 residues. CDR1 is SGHVS and CDR2 is FQNEAQ in the germline V gene. Trimming removed 1 base from V and 2 bases from J, with 8 bases in between. The CDR3 coding sequence is TGTGCCAGCAGCTTAGAAGCGGTACAAGAGACCCAGTACTTC. This sequence encodes CASSLEAVQETQYF.

This clone was picked up many times. This chain links TRBV4-2 with TRBJ1-2, with 8 bases aligning to TRBD1. The length of the CDR3 is 19 residues. The V and J ends lost 0 bases and 4 bases, in that order; junction bases with no gene match: 16. Germline lookup yields CDR1 LGHNA and CDR2 YNFKEQ. CDR3 protein: CASSQDPLQGGDLFYGYTF. The CDR3 DNA reads TGTGCCAGCAGCCAAGATCCCCTACAGGGGGGAGATTTATTCTATGGCTACACCTTC.

The chain combines TRBV7-3 with TRBJ2-1; 12 bases fit TRBD1. The CDR3 has 17 residues. Unmatched junction bases numbered 11, after V lost 3 bases and J lost 8 bases. The germline V gene has CDR1 SGHTA and CDR2 FQGTGA. CDR3 sequence: CASSLGQGAGGGDEQFF. CDR3 nucleotide sequence: TGTGCCAGCAGCTTGGGACAGGGGGCCGGAGGTGGCGATGAGCAGTTCTTC.

V is TRBV28 and J is TRBJ2-7; possible D gene TRBD1, 5 bases. Germline CDR1 is MDHEN and CDR2 is SYDVKM. This CDR3 spans 11 amino acids. Deletions cut 5 bases from V and 6 bases from J, with 8 bases between. The CDR3 coding sequence is TGTGCCAGCAGTCCAGGGTTCGAGCAGTACTTC. It specifies CASSPGFEQYF.

The V call is TRBV19, the J call TRBJ2-4; TRBD2 matches 11 bases. Germline trimming cut 5 bases from V and 2 bases from J; bases unmatched to any gene: 26. CDR3 size: 23 residues. CDR1 and CDR2 (germline): LNHDA, SQIVND (reference sequence). The CDR3 DNA sequence: TGTGCCAGTAGTCCCCGACTGGGTAGCGGGAGGGTCAGAGGATCGGGTACCAAAAACATTCAGTACTTC. Encoded protein: CASSPRLGSGRVRGSGTKNIQYF.

The chain links TRBV7-3 to TRBJ2-3, with 11 bases matching TRBD2. This CDR3 is 14 amino acids long. V was pared by 3 bases and J by 5 bases, with 1 base of the junction left unmatched. Germline-derived CDR1 and CDR2 are SGHTA and FQGTGA. CDR3 protein: CASSFTSGRDTQYF. CDR3 coding DNA: TGTGCCAGCAGCTTTACTAGCGGGAGAGATACGCAGTATTTT.

The chain joins TRBV28 to TRBJ1-1; a weak D match, TRBD1 (5 bases). There are 13 residues in the CDR3. From germline, CDR1 is MDHEN and CDR2 SYDVKM. V gave up 3 bases and J gave up 6 bases, with 11 bases separating them. This CDR3 is CASSFPRAPEAFF. CDR3 sequence (DNA): TGTGCCAGCAGTTTCCCCAGGGCACCTGAAGCTTTCTTT.

The chain carries TRBV18 and TRBJ2-5, with D tentatively TRBD1 (8 bases). The CDR3 runs 14 residues. CDR1 and CDR2 from the germline V gene are KGHSH and LQKENI. Trimming pared 6 bases from V and 4 bases from J, leaving 15 bases between. In nucleotides, the CDR3 is TGTGCCAGCTCTTCCAGCGGGACAGGAGAGACCCAGTACTTC. It is translated as CASSSSGTGETQYF.

The genes are TRBV10-2 and TRBJ2-2, with 10 bases aligning to TRBD2. Unmatched junction bases numbered 13, after V lost 2 bases and J lost 1 base. The V gene's germline CDR1 is WSHSY and CDR2 SAAADI. CDR3 length: 20 residues. DNA for the CDR3: TGCGCCAGCAGTGAGAATTTTATTCTAGCGGGAGCGATGAACACCGGGGAGCTGTTTTTT. This translates into CASSENFILAGAMNTGELFF.

This clone was counted once. CDR3 DNA: TGCGCCAGCAGCTCCGCGGCCTCCAGCGCCACCGGGGAGCTGTTTTTT. Amino acids: CASSSAASSATGELFF. V is TRBV5-1 and J is TRBJ2-2; no reliable D call. With 3 bases removed from V and 4 bases from J, the gap between germline ends came to 16 bases. Germline CDR1 and CDR2: SGHRS and YFSETQ. The length of the CDR3 is 16 residues.

The V gene is TRBV5-1, the J gene TRBJ2-1; unclear D gene. Germline CDR1 is SGHRS and CDR2 is YFSETQ. V lost 2 bases, J lost 8 bases, and 11 bases lay in between. The CDR3 has 13 amino acids. Here the CDR3 DNA reads TGCGCCAGCAGCTTAGGCTGGAGTTATGAGCAGTTCTTC. It specifies CASSLGWSYEQFF.

The chain joins TRBV28 to TRBJ1-1, with 7 bases that match TRBD1. Germline-derived CDR1 and CDR2 are MDHEN and SYDVKM. The V and J ends lost 3 bases and 8 bases, in that order; junction bases with no gene match: 18. The length of the CDR3 is 17 residues. CDR3 sequence (DNA): TGTGCCAGCAGTTTTGAGGGAAGGGGGCCAGGTACCCAGGAAGCTTTCTTT. It encodes CASSFEGRGPGTQEAFF.

V gene TRBV10-1 combines with J gene TRBJ2-7, with a tentative D call TRBD2 (6 bases). The germline gives CDR1 WNHNN, CDR2 SYGVQD (reference sequence). Trimming took 6 bases from V and 6 from J, leaving 15 bases between them. The CDR3 has 13 amino acids. CDR3 amino acids: CASRGTPYGEQYF. The CDR3 nucleotides read TGCGCCAGCAGGGGGACTCCGTATGGCGAGCAGTACTTC.